Listed below are T cell receptor beta chains from one sample, sequenced in a study of PD-L1 blockade in urothelial cancer. Assay: immunoSEQ multiplex PCR; the TCRdb copy retains only in-frame clones and omits some. The table has 50,000 or so clones, 70% to 90% seen once. The source material was PBMCs, sampled around atezolizumab (anti-PD-L1) treatment. The receptor set was obtained from a man aged 55 to 69 with urothelial cancer. Both conserved end residues are part of each CDR3. A D gene is named only where the DNA matches it firmly. The size entry is marked missing in some rows and otherwise reads once, few, many or a size class.

D gene,J gene,CDR3 length,clone size,V gene,CDR3 DNA,CDR3 protein
TRBD2,TRBJ2-5,14,-,TRBV9,TGTGCCAGCAGCGCCGCGGGGGGTCTCGAGACCCAGTACTTC,CASSAAGGLETQYF
-,TRBJ2-3,14,-,TRBV14,TGTGCCAGCTCCTCGGGACTGAGCACAGATACGCAGTATTTT,CASSSGLSTDTQYF
-,TRBJ2-4,14,-,TRBV18,TGTGCCAGCTCACCAAGGGGGCGCGGGGACATTCAGTACTTC,CASSPRGRGDIQYF
TRBD2,TRBJ2-1,16,-,TRBV7-8,TGTGCCAGCAGTACGGGGACTAGCGGGTCCTACAATGAGCAGTTCTTC,CASSTGTSGSYNEQFF
TRBD1,TRBJ1-2,17,-,TRBV12-5,TGTGCTAGTGGTTTGGTAGGACAGGGGACCTTAGGGTATGGCTACACCTTC,CASGLVGQGTLGYGYTF
-,TRBJ2-1,15,few,TRBV9,TGTGCCAGCAGCGTAGTTCCTAGCGCTGCTTCTGAGCAGTTCTTC,CASSVVPSAASEQFF
-,TRBJ2-1,17,-,TRBV5-1,TGCGCCAGCAGCTTGGACCCGGGGTCCAGCTCCTACAATGAGCAGTTCTTC,CASSLDPGSSSYNEQFF
TRBD2,TRBJ2-3,16,-,TRBV7-9,TGTGCCAGCAGCTTTAGGGAGGGGCCGGCACCGGATACGCAGTATTTT,CASSFREGPAPDTQYF
TRBD2,TRBJ2-5,15,-,TRBV29-1,TGCAGCGTTGATCGGCTAGCGGGGGGGCGAGAGACCCAGTACTTC,CSVDRLAGGRETQYF
-,TRBJ2-1,14,once,TRBV29-1,TGCAGCGTTGAAACTCCAGGAGGGAACAATGAGCAGTTCTTC,CSVETPGGNNEQFF
-,TRBJ2-3,13,-,TRBV9,TGTGCCAGCAAAGGGGTCGGCACAGATACGCAGTATTTT,CASKGVGTDTQYF
-,TRBJ1-6,14,-,TRBV7-6,TGTGCCAGCAGCTTAGCTTTCGCGGGTTCACCCCTCCACTTT,CASSLAFAGSPLHF
-,TRBJ1-3,18,medium-sized,TRBV5-4,TGTGCCAGCAGCTTTGCGGAACAGGGACAACTCTCTGGAAACACCATATATTTT,CASSFAEQGQLSGNTIYF
TRBD1,TRBJ2-3,17,-,TRBV5-4,TGTGCCAGCAGCTTGAACCCGGGACAGGGCATTTGGGATACGCAGTATTTT,CASSLNPGQGIWDTQYF
TRBD2,TRBJ2-3,15,-,TRBV18,TGTGCCAGCTCACCTTTGGGGGGGAACACAGATACGCAGTATTTT,CASSPLGGNTDTQYF
TRBD2,TRBJ2-7,15,-,TRBV30,TGTGCCTGGAGTAAGGGACTAGCGGGGGTATACGAGCAGTACTTC,CAWSKGLAGVYEQYF
TRBD1,TRBJ1-1,14,few,TRBV10-3,TGTGCCATCAATTCCGGACAGGGGTGGACTGAAGCTTTCTTT,CAINSGQGWTEAFF
TRBD1,TRBJ2-5,16,-,TRBV5-6,TGTGCCAGCAGCTTGCTTCGGGACAGGGGACAAGAGACCCAGTACTTC,CASSLLRDRGQETQYF
TRBD2,TRBJ2-2,16,-,TRBV4-2,TGTGCCAGCAGCCAAGGGGGGGGAACGAACACCGGGGAGCTGTTTTTT,CASSQGGGTNTGELFF
-,TRBJ2-2,16,-,TRBV11-3,TGTGCCAGCAGCGCCCTACACCAGGGGAGCACCGGGGAGCTGTTTTTT,CASSALHQGSTGELFF
-,TRBJ2-1,17,once,TRBV7-2,TGTGCCAGCACCAAAGAGGGTCCCGGGGTCTCCTACAATGAGCAGTTCTTC,CASTKEGPGVSYNEQFF
TRBD1,TRBJ1-1,14,once,TRBV19,TGTGCCAGTAGTATAAGGGGGCCTAGCACTGAAGCTTTCTTT,CASSIRGPSTEAFF
TRBD1,TRBJ2-7,14,-,TRBV5-1,TGCGCCAGCAGCTCGACAGGGCTTACCTACGAGCAGTACTTC,CASSSTGLTYEQYF
TRBD1,TRBJ2-7,15,few,TRBV6-6,TGTGCCAGCAGCGACGGGACAGGGGGCGGGTACGAGCAGTACTTC,CASSDGTGGGYEQYF
TRBD1,TRBJ1-5,16,-,TRBV19,TGTGCCAGTACTCTAGGTGTACAGGGGCGCTATCAGCCCCAGCATTTT,CASTLGVQGRYQPQHF
-,TRBJ1-5,14,-,TRBV10-2,TGCGCCAGCAGTGAGTCAGGGGTGAATCAGCCCCAGCATTTT,CASSESGVNQPQHF
-,TRBJ2-7,14,-,TRBV7-8,TGTGCCAGCAGCTTATCCAGGGGTGCCTACGAGCAGTACTTC,CASSLSRGAYEQYF
-,TRBJ1-1,14,-,TRBV27,TGTGCCAGCAGTAGGGGAAGGGGGAACACTGAAGCTTTCTTT,CASSRGRGNTEAFF
TRBD2,TRBJ2-1,14,-,TRBV10-1,TGCGCCACCAGTACTAGCGGGGGCTACAATGAGCAGTTCTTC,CATSTSGGYNEQFF
-,TRBJ1-2,13,once,TRBV6-5,TGTGCCAGCAGGGTGACAGCCAGGTATGGCTACACCTTC,CASRVTARYGYTF
-,TRBJ1-1,13,-,TRBV6-1,TGTGCCAGCAGAGAGGGCCTGAACACTGAAGCTTTCTTT,CASREGLNTEAFF
-,TRBJ2-5,13,-,TRBV6-6,TGTGCCAGCACCGGGGTGTTTGGAGAGACCCAGTACTTC,CASTGVFGETQYF
TRBD1,TRBJ1-5,14,-,TRBV2,TGTGCCAGCAGTGAAGCGGACAGGTATCAGCCCCAGCATTTT,CASSEADRYQPQHF
-,TRBJ2-5,13,-,TRBV7-2,TGTGCCAGCAGCAAAGAAATTTCGGGGACCCAGTACTTC,CASSKEISGTQYF
-,TRBJ1-2,16,-,TRBV19,TGTGCCAGTAGGCAGGCTACAGGGTACGCTAACTATGGCTACACCTTC,CASRQATGYANYGYTF
-,TRBJ1-2,10,-,TRBV20-1,TGCAGTGCTAGAGACCGTTTTGACACCTTC,CSARDRFDTF
TRBD1,TRBJ1-5,15,-,TRBV2,TGTGCCAGCCTCGACAGGGGTCCTAGCAATCAGCCCCAGCATTTT,CASLDRGPSNQPQHF
TRBD1,TRBJ1-2,17,-,TRBV7-9,TGTGCCAGCAGCTCCGAAGGACAGGGGGTAATAGGCTATGGCTACACCTTC,CASSSEGQGVIGYGYTF
-,TRBJ2-1,14,-,TRBV5-1,TGCGCCAGCAGCCCGACCCCTGGGAGCGGAGAGCAGTTCTTC,CASSPTPGSGEQFF
TRBD1,TRBJ2-1,13,-,TRBV11-2,TGTGCCAGCAGCTTAACAGGGGACAATGAGCAGTTCTTC,CASSLTGDNEQFF
-,TRBJ2-5,16,-,TRBV27,TGTGCCAGCACCGCATTCCTTACTGGGGGGAAAGAGACCCAGTACTTC,CASTAFLTGGKETQYF
TRBD1,TRBJ1-3,15,-,TRBV11-3,TGTGCCAGCAGCCCGAGAAGGGGGCAGGGAAACACCATATATTTT,CASSPRRGQGNTIYF
-,TRBJ2-3,14,-,TRBV15,TGTGCCACCAGCAGAGATGCGAACACAGATACGCAGTATTTT,CATSRDANTDTQYF
-,TRBJ1-1,14,-,TRBV10-3,TGTGCCATCAGTGGATTTGCTAGGGGCACTGAAGCTTTCTTT,CAISGFARGTEAFF
-,TRBJ2-2,15,few,TRBV27,TGTGCCAGCAGACGAGCGACGGAGGACACCGGGGAGCTGTTTTTT,CASRRATEDTGELFF
-,TRBJ2-1,14,-,TRBV2,TGTGCCAGTTCCTCTAGCGCCGGATACAATGAGCAGTTCTTC,CASSSSAGYNEQFF
-,TRBJ2-1,14,-,TRBV7-7,TGTGCTAGCAGCTTGGGGGGTTCGAACAATGAGCAGTTCTTC,CASSLGGSNNEQFF
TRBD2,TRBJ2-1,15,-,TRBV5-4,TGTGCCAGCAGCTTGCAGCGGGGGGGCCCCGATGAGCAGTTCTTC,CASSLQRGGPDEQFF
-,TRBJ1-6,14,-,TRBV30,TGTGCCTGGAGTGTATCCGGCTATAATTCACCCCTCCACTTT,CAWSVSGYNSPLHF
-,TRBJ2-5,16,once,TRBV7-8,TGTGCCAGCAGCTCTTACAGGGTTCCAGGACGGGAGACCCAGTACTTC,CASSSYRVPGRETQYF